Shown below are 8 T cell receptor beta chains from a single sample sequenced in a study of T cells after yellow fever vaccination. Each CDR3 protein gets one entry after TCRdb re-called the 5' RACE reads with MiXCR. The data contain some 320,000 distinct CDR3 sequences, roughly 4.3% of them singletons. Sequencing was performed on PBMCs, taken 15 days after the yellow fever booster vaccination. Receptors originate from a man younger than 30 who received the YFV17D yellow fever vaccine.

This clonotype was seen repeatedly, ten times or more. This sequence joins TRBV12-3 or TRBV12-4 and TRBJ2-5; D is unresolved. CDR3 length equals 14 residues. V was clipped by 1 base and J by 2 bases, with 8 bases between them. The CDR3 here is CASSLETPQETQYF. For the CDR3, the DNA is TGTGCCAGCAGTTTAGAGACTCCTCAAGAGACCCAGTACTTC.

This chain connects TRBV11-2 to TRBJ1-5; 8 bases match TRBD1. The CDR3 loop spans 16 amino acids. The junction had 2 bases not matched to a gene; V was cut back by 1 base and J by 0 bases. Germline-derived CDR1 and CDR2 are SGHAT and FQNNGV. The CDR3 region is CASSLGQGASNQPQHF. DNA for the CDR3: TGTGCCAGCAGCTTAGGGCAGGGGGCTAGCAATCAGCCCCAGCATTTT.

This clonotype was observed at least ten times. The rearrangement uses TRBV6-1 and TRBJ2-2; D remains ambiguous. The CDR3 consists of 14 residues. Trimming took off 4 bases at V and 4 bases at J, with 10 bases between the two ends. Germline loops: CDR1 MNHNS, CDR2 SASEGT. CDR3 DNA sequence: TGTGCCAGCAGTGGGTTAACTTCCACCGGGGAGCTGTTTTTT. Translating gives CASSGLTSTGELFF.

This clonotype was recorded at least ten times. In nucleotides, the CDR3 is TGCAGTGCTGGTGGTCGGGGGACTAAAGAGACCCAGTACTTC. It codes for CSAGGRGTKETQYF. V and J are TRBV20-1 and TRBJ2-5; TRBD2 matches 7 bases. Germline V gene data show CDR1 as DFQATT and CDR2 as SNEGSKA (reference sequence). This CDR3 contains 14 residues. The junction had 9 bases not matched to a gene; V was cut back by 5 bases and J by 3 bases.

This clonotype was observed many times. The genes are TRBV6-6 and TRBJ2-2, with D possibly being TRBD1 (6 bases). V was shortened by 7 bases and J by 0 bases, with 12 bases between the two germline ends. The CDR3 runs to 15 residues. From germline, CDR1 is MNHNY and CDR2 SVGAGI (reference sequence). For the CDR3, the DNA is TGTGCCAGCAATCTGGACAGCCCGAACACCGGGGAGCTGTTTTTT. Its translation is CASNLDSPNTGELFF.

The J gene is TRBJ2-1, the V gene TRBV10-1, with D possibly matching TRBD2 (6 bases). CDR1 is WNHNN and CDR2 is SYGVQD in the germline V gene (reference sequence). V dropped 3 bases and J dropped 6 bases, with 18 bases sitting between them. CDR3 length equals 16 residues. The CDR3 DNA reads TGCGCCAGCAGTGAAGGGATCGGGCAGGAGGGCAATGAGCAGTTCTTC. Amino acid sequence: CASSEGIGQEGNEQFF.

This clonotype was observed a few times. The rearrangement uses TRBV12-3 or TRBV12-4 and TRBJ2-3, with 10 nucleotides matching TRBD2. CDR3 length: 14 amino acids. Losses at the gene ends were 7 bases for V and 4 bases for J; bases not matched to a gene: 5. The CDR3 nucleotides are TGTGCCAGCAAACTAGCGGGGAACGCAGATACGCAGTATTTT. It is translated as CASKLAGNADTQYF.

Ten or more counts support this clonotype. The V call is TRBV5-5, the J call TRBJ1-3; 7 bases agree with TRBD1. CDR3 length: 17 residues. V lost 2 bases and J lost 0; bases outside the gene matches: 8. The germline CDR1 and CDR2 sequences are SGHKS and YYEKEE (reference sequence). Here the CDR3 reads CASSFSPRGDSGNTIYF. The DNA for the CDR3 is TGTGCCAGCAGCTTCTCTCCCAGGGGGGACTCTGGAAACACCATATATTTT.